This TCR beta chain derives from a study of OX40 agonist ivuxolimab in advanced cancers. For the study in its entirety: The costimulatory receptor OX40 (CD134) was targeted by ivuxolimab, a fully human IgG2 agonistic monoclonal antibody. Prior anti-PD-1, anti-PD-L1 or anti-CTLA-4 therapy was permitted, and roughly two fifths of dose-escalation patients had received checkpoint inhibitors. Of the approximately 54 patients in dose escalation, about 20 had hepatocellular carcinoma, about 15 had melanoma, 9 had renal cell carcinoma and 9 had head and neck cancer. The purpose of peripheral TCRbeta sequencing was to test whether ivuxolimab changed TCR sequence diversity and led to clonal T-cell expansion. Partial responses were achieved by three dose-escalation patients, of whom one had hepatocellular carcinoma and two had cutaneous melanoma. The monotherapy dose-escalation portion (N of about 50 patients) of the phase I ivuxolimab trial is reported in the paper. In the dose-escalation cohort, more than 75% of patients were male, and the mean age was approximately 60 years, with a range of roughly 20 to 85. Intravenous ivuxolimab was administered to patients every 2 weeks at six dose levels: 0.01, 0.1, 0.3, 1.5, 3 and 10 mg/kg. Overall study outcomes, separate from this receptor: Low levels of normalized T-cell clonal expansion were also seen in some patients who did not respond. Which antigens the clonally expanded peripheral T cells were specific for was not determined. At doses of 0.1 to 3.0 mg/kg, clonal expansion of both CD4+ and CD8+ blood T cells was observed from baseline to week 6. In partial responders in the 0.1-3.0 mg/kg groups, normalized peripheral clonal expansion was found to be among the lowest, especially among CD8+ T cells. After ivuxolimab, CD8+ T cells had more expanded clones than CD4+ T cells on average.

With respect to this clone: The target of this receptor is not known. No much larger clonotype is one base removed from it; base qualities were not supplied.

The CDR3, cysteine through phenylalanine, is 16 amino acids long. The retained sequence is limited to the CDR3, 48 bases, with the frame set at the first base. CDR1 and CDR2, per the germline V gene, are SGHRS and YFSETQ. Here V drops 0 bases and J drops 4 bases, and the junction holds 7 bases not matched to any gene. The trial excluded patients who had a history of autoimmune disease or who were on systemic immunosuppression. Peripheral blood for TCR sequencing was collected from all dose cohorts at baseline, on cycle 4 day 1, and on cycle 7 day 1. The samples were taken from a phase I, first-in-human, multicenter, open-label dose-escalation trial of ivuxolimab. Adults with locally advanced or metastatic head and neck squamous cell, hepatocellular, melanoma or renal cell carcinoma were enrolled in the trial. CD4+ and CD8+ T cells were sorted separately from peripheral blood before TCR sequencing.

To sequence the TCRbeta CDR3 region, genomic DNA was isolated from the sorted cells. The immunoSEQ Assay was used for sequencing of TCRbeta CDR3 regions. The clones in this table, taken by TCRdb from immuneACCESS, are in-frame only. Not every clone is retained; where verified, under half of the shortfall comes from an unresolved V gene, and the cause of the rest is unknown. The sample has about 82,000 clones on record, around 85% of them singletons. The top ten clonotypes cover 2% to 3% of the sample. The chain uses TRBV5-1 and TRBJ1-2; 9 middle bases align to TRBD1. This receptor was obtained from an adult with an advanced solid tumor such as melanoma, head and neck, liver or kidney cancer. The sample was CD4+ or CD8+ T cells sorted from blood, taken in a trial of the OX40 agonist ivuxolimab. The nucleotide sequence is given as TGCGCCAGCAGCTTGGGTCGTACAGGGGGCTCCTATGGCTACACCTTC. It specifies CASSLGRTGGSYGYTF.